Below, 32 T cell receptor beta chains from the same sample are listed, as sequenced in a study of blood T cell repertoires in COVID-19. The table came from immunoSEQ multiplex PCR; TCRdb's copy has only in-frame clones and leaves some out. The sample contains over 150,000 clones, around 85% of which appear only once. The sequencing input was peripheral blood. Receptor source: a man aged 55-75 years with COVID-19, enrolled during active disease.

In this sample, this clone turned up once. DNA of the CDR3: TGTGCCAGCAGGAAACCTAGCGGCTCCTACAATGAGCAGTTCTTC. It encodes CASRKPSGSYNEQFF. The chain has TRBV6-5 and TRBJ2-1; 7 bases match TRBD2. V trimming: 6 bases; J trimming: 0 bases; junction bases outside the gene matches: 5. Germline assignment: CDR1 MNHEY and CDR2 SVGAGI. The CDR3 is 15 amino acids.

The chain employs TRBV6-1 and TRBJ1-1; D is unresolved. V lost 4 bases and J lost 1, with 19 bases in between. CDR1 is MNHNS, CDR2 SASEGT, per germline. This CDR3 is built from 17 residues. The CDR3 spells CASSGWVGAGANTEAFF. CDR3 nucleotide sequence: TGTGCCAGCAGTGGCTGGGTCGGTGCAGGTGCGAACACTGAAGCTTTCTTT.

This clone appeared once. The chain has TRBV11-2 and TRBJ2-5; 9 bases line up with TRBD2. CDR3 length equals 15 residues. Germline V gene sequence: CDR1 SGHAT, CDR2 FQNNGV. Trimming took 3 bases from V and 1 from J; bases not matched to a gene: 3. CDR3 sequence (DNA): TGTGCCAGCAGCTTCCGACTAGCGGCCCAAGAGACCCAGTACTTC. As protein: CASSFRLAAQETQYF.

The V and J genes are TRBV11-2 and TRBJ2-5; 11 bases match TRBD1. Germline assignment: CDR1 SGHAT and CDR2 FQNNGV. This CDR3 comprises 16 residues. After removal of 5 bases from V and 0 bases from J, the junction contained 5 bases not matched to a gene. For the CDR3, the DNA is TGTGCCAGCAGCCGGGACAGGGGGTCCTACCAAGAGACCCAGTACTTC. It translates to CASSRDRGSYQETQYF. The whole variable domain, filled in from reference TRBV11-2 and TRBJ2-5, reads EAGVAQSPRYKIIEKRQSVAFWCNPISGHATLYWYQQILGQGPKLLIQFQNNGVVDDSQLPKDRFSAERLKGVDSTLKIQPAKLEDSAVYLCASSRDRGSYQETQYFGPGTRLLVL.

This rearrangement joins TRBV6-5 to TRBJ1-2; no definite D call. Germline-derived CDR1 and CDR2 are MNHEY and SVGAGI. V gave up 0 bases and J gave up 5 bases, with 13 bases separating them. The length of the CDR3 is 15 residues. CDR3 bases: TGTGCCAGCAGTTACTCGACACATGGGTCTTATGGCTACACCTTC. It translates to CASSYSTHGSYGYTF.

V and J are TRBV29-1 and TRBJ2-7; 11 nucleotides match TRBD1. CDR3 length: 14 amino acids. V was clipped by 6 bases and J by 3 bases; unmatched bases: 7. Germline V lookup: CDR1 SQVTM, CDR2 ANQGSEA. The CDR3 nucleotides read TGCAGCGTCGCAAGGACAGGGGGCAACTACGAGCAGTACTTC. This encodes CSVARTGGNYEQYF.

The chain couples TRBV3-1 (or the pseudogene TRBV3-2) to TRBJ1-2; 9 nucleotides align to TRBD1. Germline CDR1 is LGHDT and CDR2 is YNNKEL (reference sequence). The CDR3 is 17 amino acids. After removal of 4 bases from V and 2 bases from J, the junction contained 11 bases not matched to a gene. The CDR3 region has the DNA TGTGCCAGCAGCCCGGGGACAGGGACCTGGAGAAACTATGGCTACACCTTC. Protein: CASSPGTGTWRNYGYTF.

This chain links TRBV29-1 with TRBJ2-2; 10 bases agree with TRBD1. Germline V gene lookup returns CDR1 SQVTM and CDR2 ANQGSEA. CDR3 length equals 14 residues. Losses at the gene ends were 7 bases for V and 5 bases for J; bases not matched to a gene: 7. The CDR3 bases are TGCAGCGGCAGACAGGGGGCTGGGACCGGGGAGCTGTTTTTT. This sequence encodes CSGRQGAGTGELFF.

CDR3 sequence reads: CASSPPGSGSGNTQYF. As DNA, the CDR3 is TGTGCCAGCAGCCCCCCTGGAAGCGGCTCCGGGAATACGCAGTATTTT. The V call is TRBV9, the J call TRBJ2-3; D possibly corresponds to TRBD2 (5 bases). Germline assignment: CDR1 SGDLS and CDR2 YYNGEE. The CDR3 loop spans 16 amino acids. Deletions cut 4 bases from V and 7 bases from J, with 22 bases between.

The CDR3 region is CASTGTSGGAGTDTQYF. Here the CDR3 DNA reads TGTGCCAGCACCGGGACTAGCGGGGGGGCAGGTACAGATACGCAGTATTTT. The chain has TRBV28 and TRBJ2-3, with TRBD2 matching over 16 bases. The ends lost 7 bases at V and 3 bases at J; junction bases unmatched: 7. This CDR3 contains 17 residues. Germline assignment: CDR1 MDHEN and CDR2 SYDVKM.

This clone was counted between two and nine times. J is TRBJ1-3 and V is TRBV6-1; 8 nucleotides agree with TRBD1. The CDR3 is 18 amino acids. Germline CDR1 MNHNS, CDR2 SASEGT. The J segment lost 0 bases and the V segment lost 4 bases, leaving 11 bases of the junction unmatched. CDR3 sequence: CASSGLRTGSPSGNTIYF. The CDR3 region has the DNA TGTGCCAGCAGTGGCCTGAGGACAGGGAGTCCCTCTGGAAACACCATATATTTT.

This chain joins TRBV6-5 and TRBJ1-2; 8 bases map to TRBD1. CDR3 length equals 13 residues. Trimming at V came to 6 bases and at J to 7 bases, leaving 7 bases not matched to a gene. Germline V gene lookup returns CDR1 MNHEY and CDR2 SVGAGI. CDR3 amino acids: CASRSTGGGGYTF. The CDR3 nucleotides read TGTGCCAGCAGAAGTACAGGGGGAGGTGGCTACACCTTC.

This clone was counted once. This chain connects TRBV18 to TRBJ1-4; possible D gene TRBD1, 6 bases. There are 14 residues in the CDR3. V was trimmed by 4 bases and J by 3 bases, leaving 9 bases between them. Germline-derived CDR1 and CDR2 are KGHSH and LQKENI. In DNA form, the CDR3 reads TGTGCCAGCTCACAACAGGGCTCTAATGAAAAACTGTTTTTT. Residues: CASSQQGSNEKLFF.

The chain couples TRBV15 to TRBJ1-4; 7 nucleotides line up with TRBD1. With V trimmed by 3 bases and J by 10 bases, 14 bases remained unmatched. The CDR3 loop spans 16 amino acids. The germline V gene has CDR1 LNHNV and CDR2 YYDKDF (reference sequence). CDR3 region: CATSRTQGQKLPKLFF. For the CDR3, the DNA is TGTGCCACCAGCAGGACCCAGGGACAGAAACTCCCAAAACTGTTTTTT.

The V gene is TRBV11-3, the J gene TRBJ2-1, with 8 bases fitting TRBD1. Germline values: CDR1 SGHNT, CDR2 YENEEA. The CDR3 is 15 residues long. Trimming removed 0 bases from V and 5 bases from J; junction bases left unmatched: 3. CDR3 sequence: CASSLDTGGNNEQFF. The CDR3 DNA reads TGTGCCAGCAGCTTAGATACAGGGGGGAACAATGAGCAGTTCTTC.

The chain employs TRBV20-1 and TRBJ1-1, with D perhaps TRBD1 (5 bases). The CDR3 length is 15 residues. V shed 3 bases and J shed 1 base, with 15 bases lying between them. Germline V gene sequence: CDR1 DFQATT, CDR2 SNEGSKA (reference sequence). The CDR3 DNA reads TGCAGTGCTAGTCCGAGACTCAGGGCGAACACTGAAGCTTTCTTT. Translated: CSASPRLRANTEAFF.

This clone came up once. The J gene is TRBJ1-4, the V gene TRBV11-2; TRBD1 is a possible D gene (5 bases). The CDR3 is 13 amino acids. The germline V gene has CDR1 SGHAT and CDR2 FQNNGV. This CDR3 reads CASGYGGGEKLFF. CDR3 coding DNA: TGTGCGAGCGGATACGGGGGTGGTGAAAAACTGTTTTTT.

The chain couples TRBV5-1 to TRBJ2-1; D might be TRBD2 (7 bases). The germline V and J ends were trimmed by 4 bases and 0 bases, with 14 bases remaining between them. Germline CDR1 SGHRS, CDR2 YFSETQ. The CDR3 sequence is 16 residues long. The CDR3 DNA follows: TGCGCCAGCAGCACTATCGGGGGGCCCTCCTACAATGAGCAGTTCTTC. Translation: CASSTIGGPSYNEQFF.

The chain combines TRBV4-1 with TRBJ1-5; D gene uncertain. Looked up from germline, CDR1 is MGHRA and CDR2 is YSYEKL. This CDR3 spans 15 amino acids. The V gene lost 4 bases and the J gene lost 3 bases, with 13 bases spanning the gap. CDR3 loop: CASSPEGRFNQPQHF. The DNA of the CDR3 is TGCGCCAGCAGCCCCGAGGGAAGGTTCAATCAGCCCCAGCATTTT.

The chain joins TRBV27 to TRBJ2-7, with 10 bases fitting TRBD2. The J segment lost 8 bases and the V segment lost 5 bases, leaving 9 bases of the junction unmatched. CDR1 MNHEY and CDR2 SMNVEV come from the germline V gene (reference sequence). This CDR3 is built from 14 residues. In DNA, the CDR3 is TGTGCCAGCAGTCGGACTAGCGGTTCTTTACAGCAGTACTTC. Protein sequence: CASSRTSGSLQQYF.

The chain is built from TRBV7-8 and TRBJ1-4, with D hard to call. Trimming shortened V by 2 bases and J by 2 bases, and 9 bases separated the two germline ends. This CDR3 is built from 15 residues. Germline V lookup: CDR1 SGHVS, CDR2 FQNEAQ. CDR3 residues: CASSLNMMTNEKLFF. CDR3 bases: TGTGCCAGCAGCTTAAACATGATGACTAATGAAAAACTGTTTTTT.

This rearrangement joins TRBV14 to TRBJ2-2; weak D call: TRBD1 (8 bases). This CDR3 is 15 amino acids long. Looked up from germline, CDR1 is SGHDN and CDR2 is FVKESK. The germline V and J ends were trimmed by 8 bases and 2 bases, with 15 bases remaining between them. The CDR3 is CASGRGTGNTGELFF. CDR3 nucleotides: TGTGCCAGCGGGCGGGGGACAGGAAACACCGGGGAGCTGTTTTTT.

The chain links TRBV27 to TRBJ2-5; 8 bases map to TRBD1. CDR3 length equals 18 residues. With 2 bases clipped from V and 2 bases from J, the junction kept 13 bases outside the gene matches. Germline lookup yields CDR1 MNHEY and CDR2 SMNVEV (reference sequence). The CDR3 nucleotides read TGTGCCAGCAGTTTACTAGGGAACCCAGGGGGCAAACAAGAGACCCAGTACTTC. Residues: CASSLLGNPGGKQETQYF.

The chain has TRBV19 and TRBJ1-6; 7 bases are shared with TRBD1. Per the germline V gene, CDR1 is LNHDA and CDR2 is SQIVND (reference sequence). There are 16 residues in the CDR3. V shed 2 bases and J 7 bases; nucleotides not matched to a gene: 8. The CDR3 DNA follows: TGTGCCAGTAGTATATTAGGACGACAGGGCAATTCACCCCTCCACTTT. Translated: CASSILGRQGNSPLHF. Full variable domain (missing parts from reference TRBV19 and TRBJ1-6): DGGITQSPKYLFRKEGQNVTLSCEQNLNHDAMYWYRQDPGQGLRLIYYSQIVNDFQKGDIAEGYSVSREKKESFPLTVTSAQKNPTAFYLCASSILGRQGNSPLHFGNGTRLTVT.

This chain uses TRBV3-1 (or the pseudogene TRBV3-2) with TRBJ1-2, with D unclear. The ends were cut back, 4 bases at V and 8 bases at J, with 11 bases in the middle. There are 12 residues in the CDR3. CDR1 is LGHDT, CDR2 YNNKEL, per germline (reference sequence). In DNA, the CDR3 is TGTGCCAGCAGCCGCCGGACTGAAGGCTACACCTTC. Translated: CASSRRTEGYTF.

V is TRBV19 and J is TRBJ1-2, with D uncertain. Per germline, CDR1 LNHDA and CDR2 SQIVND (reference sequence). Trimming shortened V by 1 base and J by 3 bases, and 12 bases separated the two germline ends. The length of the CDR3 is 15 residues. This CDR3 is CASSIGPHSYYGYTF. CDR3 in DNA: TGTGCCAGTAGTATAGGGCCCCACAGCTACTATGGCTACACCTTC.

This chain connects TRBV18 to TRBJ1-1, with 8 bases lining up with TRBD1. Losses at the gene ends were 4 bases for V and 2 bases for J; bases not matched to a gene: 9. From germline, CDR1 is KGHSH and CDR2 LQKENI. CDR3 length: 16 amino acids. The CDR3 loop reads CASSLQQGDVNTEAFF. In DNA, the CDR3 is TGTGCCAGCTCACTTCAACAGGGGGACGTAAACACTGAAGCTTTCTTT.

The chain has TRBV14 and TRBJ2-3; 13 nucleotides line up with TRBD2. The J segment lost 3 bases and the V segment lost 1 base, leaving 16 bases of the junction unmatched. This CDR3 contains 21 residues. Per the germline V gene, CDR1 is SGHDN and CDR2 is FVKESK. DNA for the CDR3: TGTGCCAGCAGCCAAGGACTATCACTAGCGGGAGGGCCCATAGGAACAGATACGCAGTATTTT. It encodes CASSQGLSLAGGPIGTDTQYF.

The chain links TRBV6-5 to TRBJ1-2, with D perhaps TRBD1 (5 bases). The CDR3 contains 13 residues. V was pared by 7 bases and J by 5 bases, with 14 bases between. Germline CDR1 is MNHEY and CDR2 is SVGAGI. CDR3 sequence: CASTAGSVYGYTF. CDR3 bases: TGTGCCAGCACGGCAGGGTCTGTGTATGGCTACACCTTC.

CDR3 loop: CASSPSGQAGRFNEKLFF. The CDR3 DNA sequence: TGTGCCAGCTCACCAAGCGGACAAGCGGGCAGGTTTAATGAAAAACTGTTTTTT. The V gene is TRBV18, the J gene TRBJ1-4; TRBD1 might be the D (5 bases). This CDR3 is 18 amino acids long. Germline CDR1 and CDR2: KGHSH and LQKENI. The V gene lost 2 bases and the J gene lost 4 bases, with 20 bases spanning the gap.

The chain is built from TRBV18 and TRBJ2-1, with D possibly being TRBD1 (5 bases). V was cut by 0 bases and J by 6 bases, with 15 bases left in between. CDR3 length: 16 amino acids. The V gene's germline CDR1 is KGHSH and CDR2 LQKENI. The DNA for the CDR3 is TGTGCCAGCTCACCACCTGGGGCAGGGTTAAGCAATGAGCAGTTCTTC. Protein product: CASSPPGAGLSNEQFF.

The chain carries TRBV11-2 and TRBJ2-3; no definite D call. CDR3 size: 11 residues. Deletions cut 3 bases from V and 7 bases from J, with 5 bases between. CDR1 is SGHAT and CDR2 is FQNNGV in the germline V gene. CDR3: CASSFRYTQYF. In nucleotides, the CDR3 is TGTGCCAGCAGCTTTAGATATACGCAGTATTTT. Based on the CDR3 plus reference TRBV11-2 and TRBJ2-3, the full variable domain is EAGVAQSPRYKIIEKRQSVAFWCNPISGHATLYWYQQILGQGPKLLIQFQNNGVVDDSQLPKDRFSAERLKGVDSTLKIQPAKLEDSAVYLCASSFRYTQYFGPGTRLTVL.